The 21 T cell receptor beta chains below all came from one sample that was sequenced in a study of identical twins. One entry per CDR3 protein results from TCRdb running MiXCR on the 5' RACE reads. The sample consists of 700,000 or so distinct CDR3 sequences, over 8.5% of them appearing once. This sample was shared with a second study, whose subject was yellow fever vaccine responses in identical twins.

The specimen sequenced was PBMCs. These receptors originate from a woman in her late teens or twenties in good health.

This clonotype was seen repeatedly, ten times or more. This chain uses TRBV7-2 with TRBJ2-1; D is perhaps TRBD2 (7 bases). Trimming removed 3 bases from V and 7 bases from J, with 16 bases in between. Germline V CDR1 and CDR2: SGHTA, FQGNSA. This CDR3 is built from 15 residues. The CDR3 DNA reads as TGTGCCAGCAGCTTGAGGCACAGGGAGGGAAATGAGCAGTTCTTC. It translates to CASSLRHREGNEQFF.

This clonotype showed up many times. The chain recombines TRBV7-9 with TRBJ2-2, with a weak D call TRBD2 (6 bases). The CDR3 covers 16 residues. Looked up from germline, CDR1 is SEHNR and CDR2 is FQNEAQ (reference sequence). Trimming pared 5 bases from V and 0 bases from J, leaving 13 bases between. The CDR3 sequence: CASSPPLASNTGELFF. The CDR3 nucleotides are TGTGCCAGCAGCCCTCCGCTAGCGTCGAACACCGGGGAGCTGTTTTTT.

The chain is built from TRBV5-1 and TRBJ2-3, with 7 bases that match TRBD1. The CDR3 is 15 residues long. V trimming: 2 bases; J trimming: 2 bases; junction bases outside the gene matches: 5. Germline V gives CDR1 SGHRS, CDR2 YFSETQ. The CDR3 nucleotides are TGCGCCAGCAGCTTCGGGGACAGCACCACAGATACGCAGTATTTT. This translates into CASSFGDSTTDTQYF.

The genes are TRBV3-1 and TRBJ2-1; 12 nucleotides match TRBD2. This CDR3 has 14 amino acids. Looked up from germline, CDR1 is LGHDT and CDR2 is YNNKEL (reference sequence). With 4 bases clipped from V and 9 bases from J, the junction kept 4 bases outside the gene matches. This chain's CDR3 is CASSPLLAGGEQFF. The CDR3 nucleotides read TGTGCCAGCAGCCCCCTACTAGCGGGAGGTGAGCAGTTCTTC.

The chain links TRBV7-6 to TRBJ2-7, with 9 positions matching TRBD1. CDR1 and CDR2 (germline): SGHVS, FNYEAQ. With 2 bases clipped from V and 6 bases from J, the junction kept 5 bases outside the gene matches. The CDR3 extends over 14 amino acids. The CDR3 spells CASSLNRGQGEQYF. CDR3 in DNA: TGTGCCAGCAGCTTAAACAGGGGGCAGGGCGAGCAGTACTTC.

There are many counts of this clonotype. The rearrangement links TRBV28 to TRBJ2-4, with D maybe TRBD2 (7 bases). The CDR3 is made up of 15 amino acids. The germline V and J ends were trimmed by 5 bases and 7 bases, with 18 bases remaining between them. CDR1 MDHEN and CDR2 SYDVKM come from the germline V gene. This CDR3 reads CASSPPGGRGNIQYF. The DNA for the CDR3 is TGTGCCAGCAGTCCCCCCGGGGGGCGCGGGAACATTCAGTACTTC.

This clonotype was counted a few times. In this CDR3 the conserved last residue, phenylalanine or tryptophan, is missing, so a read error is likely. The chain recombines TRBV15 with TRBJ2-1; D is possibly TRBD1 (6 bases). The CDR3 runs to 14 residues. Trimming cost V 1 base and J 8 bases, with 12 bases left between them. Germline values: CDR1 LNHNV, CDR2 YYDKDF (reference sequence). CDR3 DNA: TGTGCCACCAGCAGAGTGGCAGGGGTCTATGAGCAGTTCCTC. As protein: CATSRVAGVYEQFL.

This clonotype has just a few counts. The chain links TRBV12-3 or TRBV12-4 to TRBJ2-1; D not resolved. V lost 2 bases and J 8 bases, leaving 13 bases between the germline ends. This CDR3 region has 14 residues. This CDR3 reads CASSLMGKYDEQFF. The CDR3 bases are TGTGCCAGCAGTTTAATGGGGAAGTACGATGAGCAGTTCTTC.

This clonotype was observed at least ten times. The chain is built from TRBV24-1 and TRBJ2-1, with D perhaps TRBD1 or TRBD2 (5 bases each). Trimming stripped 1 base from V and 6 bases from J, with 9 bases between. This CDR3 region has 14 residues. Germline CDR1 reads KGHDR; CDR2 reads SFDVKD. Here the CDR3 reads CATSDFLRGNEQFF. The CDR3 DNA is TGTGCCACCAGTGATTTTCTGAGGGGCAATGAGCAGTTCTTC.

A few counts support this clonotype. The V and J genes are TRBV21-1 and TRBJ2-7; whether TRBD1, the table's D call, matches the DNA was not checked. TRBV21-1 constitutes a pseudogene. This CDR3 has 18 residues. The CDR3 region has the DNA TGTGCCAGCATCCAGAGAGGGGCAGGGCTAGTTTTATTATACGAGCAGTACTTC. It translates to CASIQRGAGLVLLYEQYF.

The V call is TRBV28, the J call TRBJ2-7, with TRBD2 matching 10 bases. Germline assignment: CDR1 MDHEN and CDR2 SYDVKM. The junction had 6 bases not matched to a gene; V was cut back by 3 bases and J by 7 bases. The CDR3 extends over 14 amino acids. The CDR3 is CASSFGTSVWEQYF. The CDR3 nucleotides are TGTGCCAGCAGTTTTGGGACTAGCGTCTGGGAGCAGTACTTC.

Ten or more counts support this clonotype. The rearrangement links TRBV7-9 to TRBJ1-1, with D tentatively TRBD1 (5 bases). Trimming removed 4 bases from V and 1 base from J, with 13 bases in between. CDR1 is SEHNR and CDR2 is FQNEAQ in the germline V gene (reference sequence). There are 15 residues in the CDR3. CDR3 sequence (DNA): TGTGCCAGCAGCTCCCAGGGAGGGGCGAACACTGAAGCTTTCTTT. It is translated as CASSSQGGANTEAFF.

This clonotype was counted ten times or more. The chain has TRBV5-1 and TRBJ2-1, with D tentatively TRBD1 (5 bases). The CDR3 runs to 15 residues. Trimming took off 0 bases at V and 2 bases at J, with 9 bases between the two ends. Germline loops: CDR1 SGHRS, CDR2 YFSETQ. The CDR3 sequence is CASSLAGFPYNEQFF. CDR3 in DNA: TGCGCCAGCAGCTTGGCAGGGTTTCCCTACAATGAGCAGTTCTTC.

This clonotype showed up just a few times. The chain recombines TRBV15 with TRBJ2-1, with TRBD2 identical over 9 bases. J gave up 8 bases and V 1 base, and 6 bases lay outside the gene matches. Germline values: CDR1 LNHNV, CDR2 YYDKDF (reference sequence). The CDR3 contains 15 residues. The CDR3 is CATSRARGGVDEQFF. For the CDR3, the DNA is TGTGCCACCAGCAGAGCGCGGGGGGGGGTTGATGAGCAGTTCTTC.

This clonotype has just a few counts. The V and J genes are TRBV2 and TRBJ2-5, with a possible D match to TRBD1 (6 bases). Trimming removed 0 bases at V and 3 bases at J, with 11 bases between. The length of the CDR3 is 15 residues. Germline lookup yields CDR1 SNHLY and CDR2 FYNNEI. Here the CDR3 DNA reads TGTGCCAGCAGTGAAGCGAGGACAGAAAAAGAGACCCAGTACTTC. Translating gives CASSEARTEKETQYF.

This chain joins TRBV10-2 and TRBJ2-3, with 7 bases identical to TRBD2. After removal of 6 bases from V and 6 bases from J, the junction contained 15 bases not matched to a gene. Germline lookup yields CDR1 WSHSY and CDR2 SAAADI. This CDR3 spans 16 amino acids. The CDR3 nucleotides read TGCGCCAGCAGAATGACTAGCCCGGTGGTCTCCGATACGCAGTATTTT. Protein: CASRMTSPVVSDTQYF.

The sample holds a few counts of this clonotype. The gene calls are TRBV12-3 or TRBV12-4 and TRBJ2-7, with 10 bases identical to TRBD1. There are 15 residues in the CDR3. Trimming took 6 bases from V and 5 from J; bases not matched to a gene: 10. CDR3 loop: CASRLGTGAFHEQYF. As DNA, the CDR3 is TGTGCCAGCAGGTTGGGGACAGGGGCATTCCACGAGCAGTACTTC.

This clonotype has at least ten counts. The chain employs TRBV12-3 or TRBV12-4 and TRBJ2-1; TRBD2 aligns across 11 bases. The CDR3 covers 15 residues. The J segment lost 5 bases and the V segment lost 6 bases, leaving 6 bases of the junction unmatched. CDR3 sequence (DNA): TGTGCCAGCAGGCAACTAGCGGGGGACAACAATGAGCAGTTCTTC. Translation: CASRQLAGDNNEQFF.

The CDR3 DNA follows: TGTGCCATCAGTGAGTCCCGCCCCCCCATGGCCACGATAGATACGCAGTATTTT. Protein product: CAISESRPPMATIDTQYF. The chain employs TRBV10-3 and TRBJ2-3; D remains ambiguous. The V gene's germline CDR1 is ENHRY and CDR2 SYGVKD. CDR3 length equals 18 residues. With 0 bases removed from V and 5 bases from J, the gap between germline ends came to 21 bases.

The CDR3 coding sequence is TGTGCCAGCAGCTTAGAACTAGCGGGGACTTCCACAGATACGCAGTATTTT. Translation gives CASSLELAGTSTDTQYF. This sequence joins TRBV11-2 and TRBJ2-3, with TRBD2 identical over 10 bases. Per the germline V gene, CDR1 is SGHAT and CDR2 is FQNNGV. Trimming cost V 0 bases and J 2 bases; bases outside gene matches: 5. The CDR3 is made up of 17 amino acids. The full variable domain, completed using reference TRBV11-2 and TRBJ2-3, is EAGVAQSPRYKIIEKRQSVAFWCNPISGHATLYWYQQILGQGPKLLIQFQNNGVVDDSQLPKDRFSAERLKGVDSTLKIQPAKLEDSAVYLCASSLELAGTSTDTQYFGPGTRLTVL.

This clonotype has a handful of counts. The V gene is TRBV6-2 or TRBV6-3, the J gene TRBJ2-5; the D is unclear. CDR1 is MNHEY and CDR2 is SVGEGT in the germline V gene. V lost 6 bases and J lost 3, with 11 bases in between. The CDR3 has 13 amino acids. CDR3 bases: TGTGCCAGCAGAGACAAATTAAAAGAGACCCAGTACTTC. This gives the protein CASRDKLKETQYF.